This note documents a single T cell receptor beta chain sequence. The antigen is not known. These data are taken from a study of T cell responses to AZD1222 COVID-19 vaccine. About the study: Researchers grouped second doses given at about 4 or about 12 weeks into one pool. General observations from the study: The donors showed a predominance of white British ancestry and of females, with possible underestimation of clonal diversity. Samples come after the peak T cell response, not at day 14. Across spike, vaccine-associated CD4 TCRs were found, dominant at 160-218 and 743-854.

The repertoire was sequenced with immunoSEQ multiplex PCR; TCRdb's copy has only in-frame clones and lacks some. The sample records 140,000 to 150,000 clones, approximately 90% being singletons. This receptor was identified in an adult in good health. The material was peripheral blood, obtained on day 0 of AZD1222 vaccination.

CDR3 nucleotides: TGTGCCAGCAGTTACAGTTGGGGACGGAACACTGAAGCTTTCTTT. This translates into CASSYSWGRNTEAFF. V and J are TRBV6-2 or TRBV6-3 and TRBJ1-1; the D gene is possibly TRBD1 (5 bases). Deletions cut 2 bases from V and 1 base from J, with 11 bases between. From germline, CDR1 is MNHEY and CDR2 SVGEGT. The CDR3 totals 15 residues.